This record covers a single T cell receptor beta chain. Assignment of participants to cohorts was predicated upon participant-reported clinical history. This entry belongs to a study of blood T cell repertoires in COVID-19. At the level of the study: Samples of COVID-19 (acute and convalescent) were obtained from the United States, Italy and Spain.

Original analysis: Estimation of nucleated cell counts was performed using reference gene primer amplification. Here immunoSEQ multiplex PCR was the method, and the copy in TCRdb shows in-frame clones only, minus some. V and J calls and clone size are given by that table; D and trimming were obtained from the DNA. The sample has hundreds of thousands of clones; more than 85% are singletons. CDR1 is SGHNT and CDR2 is YYREEE in the germline V gene (reference sequence). Trimming took off 0 bases at V and 4 bases at J, with 11 bases between the two ends. There are 15 residues in the CDR3. The chain has TRBV5-4 and TRBJ2-1, with D tentatively TRBD2 (6 bases). The TCR sequence derives from a woman aged 50 to 60 who had recovered from COVID-19. The sample taken for sequencing was PBMCs or T cells enriched from blood (not recorded which). CDR3 loop: CASSLGGKGYNEQFF. DNA of the CDR3: TGTGCCAGCAGCTTGGGCGGGAAGGGTTACAATGAGCAGTTCTTC. Full variable domain (missing parts from reference TRBV5-4 and TRBJ2-1): ETGVTQSPTHLIKTRGQQVTLRCSSQSGHNTVSWYQQALGQGPQFIFQYYREEENGRGNFPPRFSGLQFPNYSSELNVNALELDDSALYLCASSLGGKGYNEQFFGPGTRLTVL.